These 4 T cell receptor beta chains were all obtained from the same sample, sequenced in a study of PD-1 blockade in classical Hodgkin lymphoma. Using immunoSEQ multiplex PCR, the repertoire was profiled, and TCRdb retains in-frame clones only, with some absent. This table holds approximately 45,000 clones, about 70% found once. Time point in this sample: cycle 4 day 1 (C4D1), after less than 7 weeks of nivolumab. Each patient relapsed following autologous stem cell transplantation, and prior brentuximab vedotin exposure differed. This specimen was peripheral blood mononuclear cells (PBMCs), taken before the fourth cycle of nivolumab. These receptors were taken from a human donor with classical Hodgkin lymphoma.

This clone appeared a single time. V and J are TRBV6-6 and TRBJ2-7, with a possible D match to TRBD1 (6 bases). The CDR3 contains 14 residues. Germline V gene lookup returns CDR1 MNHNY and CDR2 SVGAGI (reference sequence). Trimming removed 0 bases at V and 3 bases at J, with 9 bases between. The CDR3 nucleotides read TGTGCCAGCAGTTACTCGGAGACAGGCTACGAGCAGTACTTC. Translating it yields CASSYSETGYEQYF.

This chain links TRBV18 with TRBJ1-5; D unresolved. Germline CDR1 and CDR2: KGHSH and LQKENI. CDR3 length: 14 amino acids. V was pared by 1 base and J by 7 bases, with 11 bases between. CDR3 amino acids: CASSPLAGSQPQHF. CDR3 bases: TGTGCCAGCTCACCACTTGCGGGGTCACAGCCCCAGCATTTT. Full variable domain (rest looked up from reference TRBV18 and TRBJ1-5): NAGVMQNPRHLVRRRGQEARLRCSPMKGHSHVYWYRQLPEEGLKFMVYLQKENIIDESGMPKERFSAEFPKEGPSILRIQQVVRGDSAAYFCASSPLAGSQPQHFGDGTRLSIL.

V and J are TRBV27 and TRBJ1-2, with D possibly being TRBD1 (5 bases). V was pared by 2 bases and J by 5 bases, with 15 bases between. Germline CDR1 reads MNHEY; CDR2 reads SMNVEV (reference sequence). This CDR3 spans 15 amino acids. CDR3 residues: CASSLKWGSGYGYTF. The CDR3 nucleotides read TGTGCCAGCAGTTTAAAGTGGGGGTCTGGATATGGCTACACCTTC.

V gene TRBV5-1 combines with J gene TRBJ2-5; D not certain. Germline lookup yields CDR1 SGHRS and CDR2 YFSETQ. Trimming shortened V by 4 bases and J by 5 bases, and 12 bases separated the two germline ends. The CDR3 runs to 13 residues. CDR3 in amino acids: CASSTVPRETQYF. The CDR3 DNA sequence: TGCGCCAGCAGCACGGTCCCTCGGGAGACCCAGTACTTC.